The entry below describes one T cell receptor beta chain. Its antigen is unknown. This entry comes from a study of vaccination effects on CD4 cells after COVID-19. General observations from the study: At late timepoints after vaccination, vaccine- and infection-induced clones shrank markedly.

Antigen-specific CD4+ T cells were expanded with viral peptide pools in the ViraFEST assay before sequencing. Scientists isolated CD4+ T cells after an approximately ten-day culture period ended. Assay: immunoSEQ multiplex PCR; the TCRdb copy retains only in-frame clones and omits some. The sample has around 79,000 clones; around four fifths are singletons. This receptor was taken from a human donor who received a COVID-19 vaccine. The sequencing used CD4+ T cells from PBMCs cultured with HCoV-229E spike peptides, collected before COVID-19 vaccination.

The CDR3 region has the DNA TGTGCCAGCAGCCTGACAGGGTTCGGGGAGCTGTTTTTT. It codes for CASSLTGFGELFF. The J gene is TRBJ2-2, the V gene TRBV5-4, with 7 bases matching TRBD1. This CDR3 spans 13 amino acids. CDR1 is SGHNT and CDR2 is YYREEE in the germline V gene (reference sequence). V was pared by 4 bases and J by 7 bases, with 4 bases of the junction left unmatched.